Each of the 9 T cell receptor beta chains below was sequenced from the same sample in a study of cytomegalovirus exposure and HLA in healthy donors. The PCR was carried out with 60 Vbeta primers and 13 Jbeta primers. Sequencing used immunoSEQ multiplex PCR; TCRdb keeps in-frame clones, though not all of them. The data hold 110,000 to 150,000 clones, with just under 70% observed a single time. The sequenced sample was PBMCs. The receptors originated from a man aged 60 to 75 in good health and CMV-seronegative.

For this clone: The junction does not match germline at one end; this may be a read error. The rearrangement joins TRBV7-7 to TRBJ2-1; 11 bases align to TRBD2. Germline CDR1 reads SSHAT; CDR2 reads FNYEAQ (reference sequence). The CDR3 consists of 16 residues. CDR3 in amino acids: CASSRDGTSGVVEQFF. CDR3 coding DNA: TGTGCTAGCAGCCGCGATGGGACTAGCGGAGTGGTTGAGCAGTTCTTC.

Only one count was recorded for this clone. The chain carries TRBV28 and TRBJ1-4; the match to TRBD1 covers 9 bases. The CDR3 is 14 amino acids. The J segment lost 6 bases and the V segment lost 6 bases, leaving 5 bases of the junction unmatched. The germline V gene has CDR1 MDHEN and CDR2 SYDVKM. The CDR3 sequence is CASRSGTGYEKLFF. CDR3 DNA: TGTGCCAGCAGATCCGGGACAGGGTATGAAAAACTGTTTTTT.

The rearrangement uses TRBV4-2 and TRBJ1-3; D remains unclear. The germline gives CDR1 LGHNA, CDR2 YNFKEQ. The CDR3 is 17 amino acids. Trimming left V 0 bases short and J 0 bases short, with 12 bases between. Here the CDR3 reads CASSQDTSSSSGNTIYF. The CDR3 DNA reads as TGTGCCAGCAGCCAAGACACGTCCTCTAGCTCTGGAAACACCATATATTTT.

This clone was seen only a few times. This chain joins TRBV15 and TRBJ1-5, with D perhaps matching TRBD1 (5 bases). The germline V gene has CDR1 LNHNV and CDR2 YYDKDF (reference sequence). The V and J ends lost 2 bases and 0 bases respectively, with 11 bases between them. The CDR3 extends over 16 amino acids. CDR3 bases: TGTGCCACCAGCAGATCCAGGGTTGCTAGCAATCAGCCCCAGCATTTT. Amino acids: CATSRSRVASNQPQHF.

As DNA, the CDR3 is TGCGCCAGCAGCCTGCAGGACACGGGCTCTGGGGCCAACGTCCTGACTTTC. Its protein is CASSLQDTGSGANVLTF. The V gene is TRBV5-1, the J gene TRBJ2-6; D may be TRBD1 (5 bases). Germline V lookup: CDR1 SGHRS, CDR2 YFSETQ. The ends were cut back, 4 bases at V and 0 bases at J, with 14 bases in the middle. The CDR3 runs 17 residues.

V gene TRBV18 combines with J gene TRBJ2-1; 7 nucleotides agree with TRBD2. This CDR3 comprises 16 residues. The J segment lost 6 bases and the V segment lost 2 bases, leaving 10 bases of the junction unmatched. Germline V lookup: CDR1 KGHSH, CDR2 LQKENI. The CDR3 DNA follows: TGTGCCAGCTCACCATTGGCGGGAGTCCCCCTCAATGAGCAGTTCTTC. It encodes CASSPLAGVPLNEQFF.

The chain is built from TRBV5-1 and TRBJ2-7, with 10 bases fitting TRBD2. The V gene's germline CDR1 is SGHRS and CDR2 YFSETQ. The V and J ends lost 4 bases and 5 bases, in that order; junction bases with no gene match: 6. The CDR3 consists of 14 residues. DNA of the CDR3: TGCGCCAGCAGCGAGCCAGCGGGAGGGGACGAGCAGTACTTC. It yields the protein CASSEPAGGDEQYF.

The chain has TRBV6-6 and TRBJ2-5, with D possibly matching TRBD1 (6 bases). CDR1 is MNHNY and CDR2 is SVGAGI in the germline V gene (reference sequence). The V end was cut by 5 bases, the J end by 8 bases, with 15 bases between. The CDR3 runs to 13 residues. DNA of the CDR3: TGTGCCAGCAGTCGGGACATCGGAGATACCCAGTACTTC. Protein product: CASSRDIGDTQYF.

J is TRBJ1-1 and V is TRBV6-5; D is possibly TRBD1 (6 bases). This CDR3 region has 13 residues. Trimming removed 2 bases from V and 8 bases from J, with 12 bases in between. Germline values: CDR1 MNHEY, CDR2 SVGAGI. The CDR3 spells CASSYPGVDEAFF. CDR3 in DNA: TGTGCCAGCAGTTACCCAGGGGTGGACGAAGCTTTCTTT.